This T cell receptor (beta chain) was found in a study of Graves' ophthalmopathy and Graves' hyperthyroidism. Amplified material comprised TCR beta CDR3 regions derived from RNA transcripts. Scientists carried out first-round RT-PCR using HTBI primers and then a second-round multiplex PCR. TCRdb analysed the multiplex PCR reads with MiXCR anew, one entry per CDR3 protein. The table lists roughly 170,000 distinct CDR3 sequences, 39% of them singletons. PBMCs originated in about 9.8 ml of fresh peripheral blood. Germline CDR1 and CDR2: MNHEY and SVGAGI. V was pared by 2 bases and J by 4 bases, with 14 bases between. The CDR3 runs 15 residues.

The TCR was taken from a man aged 25 to 45 with Graves' ophthalmopathy. The rearrangement links TRBV6-5 to TRBJ1-2; D gene ambiguous. Sequenced: peripheral blood. This chain's CDR3 is CASSYGLGGGYGYTF. For the CDR3, the DNA is TGTGCCAGCAGTTACGGGTTGGGCGGTGGCTATGGCTACACCTTC.